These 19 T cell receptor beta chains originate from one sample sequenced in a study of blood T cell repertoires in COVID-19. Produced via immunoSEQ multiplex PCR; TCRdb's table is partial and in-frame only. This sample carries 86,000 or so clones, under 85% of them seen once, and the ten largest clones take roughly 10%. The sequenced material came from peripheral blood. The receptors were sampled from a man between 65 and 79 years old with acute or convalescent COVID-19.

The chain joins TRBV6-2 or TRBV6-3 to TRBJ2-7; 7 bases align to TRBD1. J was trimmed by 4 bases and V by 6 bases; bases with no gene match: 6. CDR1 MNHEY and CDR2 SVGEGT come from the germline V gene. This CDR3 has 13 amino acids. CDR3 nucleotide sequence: TGTGCCAGCAGCACCGGACAGGTGTACGAGCAGTACTTC. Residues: CASSTGQVYEQYF.

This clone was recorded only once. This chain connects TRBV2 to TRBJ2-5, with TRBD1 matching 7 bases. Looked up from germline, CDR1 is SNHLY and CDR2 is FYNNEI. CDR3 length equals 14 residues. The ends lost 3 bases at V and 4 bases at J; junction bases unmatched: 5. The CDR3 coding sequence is TGTGCCAGCAGTGATGGTTCAGGGGGAGAGACCCAGTACTTC. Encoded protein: CASSDGSGGETQYF.

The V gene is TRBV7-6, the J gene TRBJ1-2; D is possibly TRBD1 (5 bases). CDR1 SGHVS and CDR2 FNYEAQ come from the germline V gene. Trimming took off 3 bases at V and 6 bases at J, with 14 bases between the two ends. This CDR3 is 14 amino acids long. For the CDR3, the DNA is TGTGCCAGCAGCTTGTTTCCAGCGGGGGATGGCTACACCTTC. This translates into CASSLFPAGDGYTF.

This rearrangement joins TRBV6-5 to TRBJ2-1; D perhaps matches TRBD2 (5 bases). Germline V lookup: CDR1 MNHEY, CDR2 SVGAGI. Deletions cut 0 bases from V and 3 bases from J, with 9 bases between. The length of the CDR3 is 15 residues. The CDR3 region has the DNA TGTGCCAGCAGTTACTCGAGGAGGTTCTACAATGAGCAGTTCTTC. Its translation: CASSYSRRFYNEQFF.

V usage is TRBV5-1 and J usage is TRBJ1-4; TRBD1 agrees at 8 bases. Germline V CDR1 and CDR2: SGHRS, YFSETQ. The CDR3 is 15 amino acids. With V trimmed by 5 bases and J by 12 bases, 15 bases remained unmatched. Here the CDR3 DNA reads TGCGCCAGCAGATCGGGACAGGTCGGACGGCAGGAACTGTTTTTT. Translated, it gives CASRSGQVGRQELFF.

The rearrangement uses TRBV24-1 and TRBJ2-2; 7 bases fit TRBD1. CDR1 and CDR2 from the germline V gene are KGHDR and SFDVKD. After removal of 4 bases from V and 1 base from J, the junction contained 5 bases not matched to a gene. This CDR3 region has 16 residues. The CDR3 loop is CATSDSRTGNTGELFF. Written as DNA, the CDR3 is TGTGCCACCAGTGACTCTCGGACAGGGAACACCGGGGAGCTGTTTTTT.

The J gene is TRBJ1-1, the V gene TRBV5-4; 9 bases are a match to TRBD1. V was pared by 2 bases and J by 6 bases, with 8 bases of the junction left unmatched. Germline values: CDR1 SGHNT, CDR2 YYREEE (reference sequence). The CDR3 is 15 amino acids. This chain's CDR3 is CASSFIGQGKAEAFF. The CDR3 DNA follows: TGTGCCAGCAGCTTCATCGGACAGGGGAAAGCTGAAGCTTTCTTT. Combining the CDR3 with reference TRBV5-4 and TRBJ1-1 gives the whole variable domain ETGVTQSPTHLIKTRGQQVTLRCSSQSGHNTVSWYQQALGQGPQFIFQYYREEENGRGNFPPRFSGLQFPNYSSELNVNALELDDSALYLCASSFIGQGKAEAFFGQGTRLTVV.

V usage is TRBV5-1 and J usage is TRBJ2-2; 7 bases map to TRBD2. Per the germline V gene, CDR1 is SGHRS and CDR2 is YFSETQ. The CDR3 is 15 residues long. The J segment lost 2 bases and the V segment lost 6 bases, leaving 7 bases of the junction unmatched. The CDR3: CASNFGTTNTGELFF. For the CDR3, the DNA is TGCGCCAGCAATTTCGGGACTACAAACACCGGGGAGCTGTTTTTT.

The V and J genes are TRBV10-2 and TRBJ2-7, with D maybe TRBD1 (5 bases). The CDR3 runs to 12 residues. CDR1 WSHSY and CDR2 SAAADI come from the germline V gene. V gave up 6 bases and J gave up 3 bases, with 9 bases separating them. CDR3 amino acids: CASRDIYYEQYV. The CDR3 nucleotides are TGCGCCAGCAGGGACATTTACTACGAGCAGTACGTC.

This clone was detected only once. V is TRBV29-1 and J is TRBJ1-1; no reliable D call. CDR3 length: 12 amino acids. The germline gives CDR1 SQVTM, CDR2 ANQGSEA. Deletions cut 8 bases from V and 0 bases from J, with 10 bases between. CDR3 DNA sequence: TGCAGCATACGAACAGTGAACACTGAAGCTTTCTTT. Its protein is CSIRTVNTEAFF.

Here the CDR3 DNA reads TGTGCCAGTAGTATAGAGGGGGGCTCCTACAATGAGCAGTTCTTC. It codes for CASSIEGGSYNEQFF. This chain connects TRBV19 to TRBJ2-1; weak D call: TRBD2 (6 bases). V was trimmed by 0 bases and J by 0 bases, leaving 6 bases between them. Germline assignment: CDR1 LNHDA and CDR2 SQIVND (reference sequence). This CDR3 comprises 15 residues.

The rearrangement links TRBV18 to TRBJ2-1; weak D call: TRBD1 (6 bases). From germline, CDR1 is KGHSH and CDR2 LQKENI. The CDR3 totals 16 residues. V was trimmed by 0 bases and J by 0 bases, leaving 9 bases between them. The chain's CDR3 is CASSPPGHSSYNEQFF. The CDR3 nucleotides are TGTGCCAGCTCACCACCGGGACACAGCTCCTACAATGAGCAGTTCTTC.

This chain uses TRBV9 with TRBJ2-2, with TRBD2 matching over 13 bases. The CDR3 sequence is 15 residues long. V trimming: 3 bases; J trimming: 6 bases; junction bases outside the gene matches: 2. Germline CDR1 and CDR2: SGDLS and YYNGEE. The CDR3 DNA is TGTGCCAGCAGCGCCACTAGCGGGGGGGCCGGGGAGCTGTTTTTT. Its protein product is CASSATSGGAGELFF.

The CDR3 here is CASSSGQGATGELFF. The CDR3 nucleotides are TGCGCCAGCAGCTCGGGACAGGGGGCGACCGGGGAGCTGTTTTTT. The chain links TRBV5-1 to TRBJ2-2, with 12 bases aligning to TRBD1. The CDR3 consists of 15 residues. With V trimmed by 3 bases and J by 5 bases, 2 bases remained unmatched. In germline, CDR1 is SGHRS, CDR2 YFSETQ.

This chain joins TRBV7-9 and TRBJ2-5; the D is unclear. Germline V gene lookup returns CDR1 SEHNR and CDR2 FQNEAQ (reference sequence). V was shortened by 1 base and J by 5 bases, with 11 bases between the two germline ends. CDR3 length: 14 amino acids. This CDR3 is CASSLGTDPETQYF. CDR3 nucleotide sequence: TGTGCCAGCAGCTTAGGCACTGATCCGGAGACCCAGTACTTC.

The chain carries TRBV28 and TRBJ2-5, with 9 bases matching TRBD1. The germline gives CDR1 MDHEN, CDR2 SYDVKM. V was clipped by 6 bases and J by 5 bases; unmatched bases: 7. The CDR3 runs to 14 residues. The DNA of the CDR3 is TGTGCCAGCAGCCGGGACAGGGTTATTGAGACCCAGTACTTC. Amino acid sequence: CASSRDRVIETQYF.

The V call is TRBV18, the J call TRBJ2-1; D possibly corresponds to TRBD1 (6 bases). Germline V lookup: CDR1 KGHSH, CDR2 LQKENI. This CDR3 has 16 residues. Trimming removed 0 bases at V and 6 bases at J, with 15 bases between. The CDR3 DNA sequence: TGTGCCAGCTCACCACCTATGGGGGCCAGACTCAATGAGCAGTTCTTC. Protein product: CASSPPMGARLNEQFF.

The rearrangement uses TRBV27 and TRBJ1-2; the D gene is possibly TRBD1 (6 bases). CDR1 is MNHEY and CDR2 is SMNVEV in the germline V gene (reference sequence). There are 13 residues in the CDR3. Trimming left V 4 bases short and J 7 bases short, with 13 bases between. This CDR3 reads CASSWGGGSGYTF. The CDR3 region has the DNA TGTGCCAGCAGTTGGGGGGGCGGGAGTGGCTACACCTTC.

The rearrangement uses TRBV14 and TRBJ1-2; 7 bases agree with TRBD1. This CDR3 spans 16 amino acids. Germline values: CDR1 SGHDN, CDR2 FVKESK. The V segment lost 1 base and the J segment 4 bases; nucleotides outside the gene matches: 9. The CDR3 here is CASSQGGGGAGYGYTF. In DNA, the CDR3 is TGTGCCAGCAGCCAAGGAGGAGGGGGCGCTGGCTATGGCTACACCTTC.